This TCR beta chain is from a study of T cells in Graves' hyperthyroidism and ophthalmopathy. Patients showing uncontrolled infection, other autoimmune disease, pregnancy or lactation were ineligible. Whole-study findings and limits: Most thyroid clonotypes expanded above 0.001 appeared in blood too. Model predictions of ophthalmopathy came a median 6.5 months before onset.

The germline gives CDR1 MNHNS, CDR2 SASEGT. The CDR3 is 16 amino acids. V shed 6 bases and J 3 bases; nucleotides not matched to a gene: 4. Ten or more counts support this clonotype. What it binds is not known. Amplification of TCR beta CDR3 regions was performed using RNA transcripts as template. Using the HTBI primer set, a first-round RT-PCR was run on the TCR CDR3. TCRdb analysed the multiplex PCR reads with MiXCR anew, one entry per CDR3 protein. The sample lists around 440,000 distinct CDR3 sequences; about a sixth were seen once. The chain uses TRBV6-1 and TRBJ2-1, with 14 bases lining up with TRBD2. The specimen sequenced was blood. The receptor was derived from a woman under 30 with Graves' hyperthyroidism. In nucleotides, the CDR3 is TGTGCCAGCAGAAGGACTAGCGGGGGGTACTACAATGAGCAGTTCTTC. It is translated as CASRRTSGGYYNEQFF.